One sample yielded the 29 T cell receptor beta chains listed below, sequenced in a study of shared clonotypes between healthy human individuals. Clones were sequenced by immunoSEQ multiplex PCR, and TCRdb holds only the in-frame ones, with some missing. Of around 2.1 million clones listed, approximately 95% were seen once; the top ten hold 0.13%. Sequenced: naive CD4+ T cells sorted from blood. Noted subset: CD45RA+ positively selected. All receptors come from a man aged 18 to 29 in good health.

The genes are TRBV28 and TRBJ2-6; D not resolved. V lost 2 bases and J lost 0, with 11 bases in between. CDR1 is MDHEN and CDR2 is SYDVKM in the germline V gene. There are 17 residues in the CDR3. The CDR3 loop reads CASSLRLGFSGANVLTF. DNA for the CDR3: TGTGCCAGCAGTTTACGTCTTGGGTTCTCTGGGGCCAACGTCCTGACTTTC.

As concerns this clone: The same CDR3 can be traced to other DNA sequences in this sample. The chain couples TRBV29-1 to TRBJ1-1; 7 positions match TRBD1. The CDR3 spans 12 residues. The V gene's germline CDR1 is SQVTM and CDR2 ANQGSEA. The trim removed 6 bases at V and 1 base at J, leaving 2 bases unmatched. The chain's CDR3 is CSVNRGNTEAFF. In DNA, the CDR3 is TGCAGCGTCAACAGGGGGAACACTGAAGCTTTCTTT.

The V and J genes are TRBV2 and TRBJ2-7; no firm D call. CDR1 is SNHLY and CDR2 is FYNNEI in the germline V gene. The length of the CDR3 is 12 residues. Between the trimmed V and J ends, which lost 3 bases and 2 bases, there was a span of 5 bases. The CDR3 region is CASSDDAYEQYF. CDR3 nucleotide sequence: TGTGCCAGCAGTGATGACGCCTACGAGCAGTACTTC. Combining the CDR3 with reference TRBV2 and TRBJ2-7 gives the whole variable domain EPEVTQTPSHQVTQMGQEVILRCVPISNHLYFYWYRQILGQKVEFLVSFYNNEISEKSEIFDDQFSVERPDGSNFTLKIRSTKLEDSAMYFCASSDDAYEQYFGPGTRLTVT.

The V gene is TRBV5-1, the J gene TRBJ1-1; 7 bases line up with TRBD1. With 5 bases clipped from V and 2 bases from J, the junction kept 9 bases outside the gene matches. Germline CDR1 SGHRS, CDR2 YFSETQ. The CDR3 is 15 amino acids. DNA for the CDR3: TGCGCCAGCAGTTTTCGAGGGGGCGCAAACACTGAAGCTTTCTTT. Protein sequence: CASSFRGGANTEAFF. Looking up the rest from reference TRBV5-1 and TRBJ1-1 gives the full variable domain: KAGVTQTPRYLIKTRGQQVTLSCSPISGHRSVSWYQQTPGQGLQFLFEYFSETQRNKGNFPGRFSGRQFSNSRSEMNVSTLELGDSALYLCASSFRGGANTEAFFGQGTRLTVV.

The V and J genes are TRBV2 and TRBJ2-3; possible D gene TRBD1, 5 bases. Germline V gives CDR1 SNHLY, CDR2 FYNNEI. The CDR3 covers 14 residues. The CDR3 coding sequence is TGTGCAAGCCTCCTAGGACATGAGACAGATACGCAGTATTTT. As protein: CASLLGHETDTQYF.

The chain carries TRBV18 and TRBJ2-2; tentative D call: TRBD2 (6 bases). Trimming cost V 5 bases and J 5 bases, with 15 bases left between them. This CDR3 contains 15 residues. Germline V gene sequence: CDR1 KGHSH, CDR2 LQKENI. CDR3 protein: CASSINNGGTGELFF. For the CDR3, the DNA is TGTGCCAGCTCAATAAATAACGGAGGGACCGGGGAGCTGTTTTTT.

V is TRBV29-1 and J is TRBJ2-1; weak D call: TRBD2 (6 bases). V was clipped by 8 bases and J by 5 bases, with 16 bases between them. The V gene's germline CDR1 is SQVTM and CDR2 ANQGSEA. The CDR3 covers 13 residues. CDR3 bases: TGCAGCTCTGGAGCGGGCCTTAACAATGAGCAGTTCTTC. Translating it yields CSSGAGLNNEQFF.

V is TRBV10-3 and J is TRBJ2-7; either TRBD1 or TRBD2 may supply D (6 bases each). Germline-derived CDR1 and CDR2 are ENHRY and SYGVKD. This CDR3 is built from 13 residues. The V end was cut by 0 bases, the J end by 7 bases, with 10 bases between. CDR3 DNA sequence: TGTGCCATCAGTGAGTCGGGGGCGGGAGAGCAGTACTTC. The encoded protein is CAISESGAGEQYF.

The rearrangement links TRBV19 to TRBJ1-6; the D is unclear. From germline, CDR1 is LNHDA and CDR2 SQIVND (reference sequence). V shed 10 bases and J shed 7 bases, with 17 bases lying between them. There are 14 residues in the CDR3. This CDR3 reads CATGSGTANSPLHF. For the CDR3, the DNA is TGTGCCACCGGTAGCGGAACAGCAAATTCACCCCTCCACTTT.

The CDR3 loop reads CASSVGGSWNTGELFF. The DNA of the CDR3 is TGTGCCAGCAGCGTAGGGGGTAGCTGGAACACCGGGGAGCTGTTTTTT. This chain links TRBV9 with TRBJ2-2; D remains unclear. The V and J ends lost 0 bases and 1 base respectively, with 10 bases between them. Germline V gives CDR1 SGDLS, CDR2 YYNGEE. This CDR3 has 16 amino acids. Full variable domain (remainder filled in from reference TRBV9 and TRBJ2-2): DSGVTQTPKHLITATGQRVTLRCSPRSGDLSVYWYQQSLDQGLQFLIQYYNGEERAKGNILERFSAQQFPDLHSELNLSSLELGDSALYFCASSVGGSWNTGELFFGEGSRLTVL.

The chain uses TRBV29-1 and TRBJ2-5, with 14 bases aligning to TRBD2. Germline V gene sequence: CDR1 SQVTM, CDR2 ANQGSEA. This CDR3 is built from 14 residues. With 3 bases clipped from V and 4 bases from J, the junction kept 1 base outside the gene matches. The CDR3 region is CSVETSGGVETQYF. In nucleotides, the CDR3 is TGCAGCGTTGAGACTAGCGGGGGGGTAGAGACCCAGTACTTC.

V is TRBV7-2 and J is TRBJ2-7, with D perhaps matching TRBD1 or TRBD2 (5 bases each). The CDR3 extends over 15 amino acids. V lost 5 bases, J lost 4 bases, and 18 bases lay in between. CDR1 and CDR2 (germline): SGHTA, FQGNSA. The CDR3 DNA is TGTGCCAGCAGCAGGGACGAAACTAGAGTTTACGAGCAGTACTTC. Residues: CASSRDETRVYEQYF.

The chain is built from TRBV30 and TRBJ1-3, with TRBD1 as a possible D gene (5 bases). This CDR3 region has 15 residues. V lost 3 bases to trimming and J lost 2 bases, with 14 bases between them. Per the germline V gene, CDR1 is GTSNPN and CDR2 is SVGIG (reference sequence). Here the CDR3 DNA reads TGTGCCTGGAGGAGTTTTCAGGGTCCTGGAAACACCATATATTTT. Its protein product is CAWRSFQGPGNTIYF.

V gene TRBV6-6 combines with J gene TRBJ2-7; either TRBD1 or TRBD2 may fit D (5 bases each). Germline V CDR1 and CDR2: MNHNY, SVGAGI (reference sequence). Trimming stripped 7 bases from V and 0 bases from J, with 19 bases between. The CDR3 extends over 16 amino acids. The DNA for the CDR3 is TGTGCCAGCACCACTAAGGCAGGGAGCGACTCCTACGAGCAGTACTTC. Protein product: CASTTKAGSDSYEQYF.

The V gene is TRBV27, the J gene TRBJ2-5; 14 bases map to TRBD2. The length of the CDR3 is 16 residues. CDR1 and CDR2 from the germline V gene are MNHEY and SMNVEV (reference sequence). J was trimmed by 5 bases and V by 6 bases; bases with no gene match: 8. CDR3 in amino acids: CASSSGTSGRLETQYF. The CDR3 DNA follows: TGTGCCAGCAGCTCCGGGACTAGCGGGAGACTGGAGACCCAGTACTTC.

This chain uses TRBV13 with TRBJ1-1; the match to TRBD1 covers 8 bases. Looked up from germline, CDR1 is PRHDT and CDR2 is FYEKMQ (reference sequence). After removal of 5 bases from V and 6 bases from J, the junction contained 8 bases not matched to a gene. The CDR3 has 14 amino acids. The CDR3 protein is CASSNSTGAAEAFF. The CDR3 bases are TGTGCCAGCAGCAACTCGACAGGGGCGGCTGAAGCTTTCTTT. The full variable domain, rest sourced from reference TRBV13 and TRBJ1-1, is AAGVIQSPRHLIKEKRETATLKCYPIPRHDTVYWYQQGPGQDPQFLISFYEKMQSDKGSIPDRFSAQQFSDYHSELNMSSLELGDSALYFCASSNSTGAAEAFFGQGTRLTVV.

The genes are TRBV19 and TRBJ2-7, with a tentative D call TRBD2 (6 bases). V was shortened by 5 bases and J by 2 bases, with 16 bases between the two germline ends. The CDR3 runs to 15 residues. Germline CDR1 reads LNHDA; CDR2 reads SQIVND (reference sequence). The CDR3 protein is CASSWGGQTPYEQYF. DNA for the CDR3: TGTGCCAGTAGTTGGGGAGGCCAAACCCCCTACGAGCAGTACTTC.

CDR3 nucleotide sequence: TGTGCCAGTAGTATCGTGGCTGGGACAGGGTCATACGAGCAGTACTTC. Translating it yields CASSIVAGTGSYEQYF. The V and J genes are TRBV19 and TRBJ2-7, with TRBD1 matching over 9 bases. The CDR3 totals 16 residues. The germline V gene has CDR1 LNHDA and CDR2 SQIVND (reference sequence). V gave up 3 bases and J gave up 4 bases; unmatched junction bases: 10.

Here the CDR3 DNA reads TGTGCCAGCAGTAACACCGGACTAGCGGCCACCTACGAGCAGTACTTC. Amino acids: CASSNTGLAATYEQYF. The chain carries TRBV2 and TRBJ2-7, with 10 bases identical to TRBD2. Germline CDR1 is SNHLY and CDR2 is FYNNEI. J lost 2 bases, V lost 5 bases, and 9 bases had no gene match. This CDR3 contains 16 residues.

A note on this clone: In the same sample, other DNA sequences code for this CDR3. This rearrangement joins TRBV18 to TRBJ1-6; no definite D call. Trimming took off 2 bases at V and 0 bases at J, with 5 bases between the two ends. The germline V gene encodes CDR1 KGHSH and CDR2 LQKENI. There are 15 residues in the CDR3. CDR3 in DNA: TGTGCCAGCTCACCAGGGAGCTCCTATAATTCACCCCTCCACTTT. Protein sequence: CASSPGSSYNSPLHF. The full variable domain, rest sourced from reference TRBV18 and TRBJ1-6, is NAGVMQNPRHLVRRRGQEARLRCSPMKGHSHVYWYRQLPEEGLKFMVYLQKENIIDESGMPKERFSAEFPKEGPSILRIQQVVRGDSAAYFCASSPGSSYNSPLHFGNGTRLTVT.

The chain joins TRBV21-1 to TRBJ2-2; TRBD1 reflects the table's D call only, with no check against the DNA. TRBV21-1 is described as a pseudogene. The CDR3 runs to 17 residues. CDR3 protein: CASSKGSGTGNTGELFF. CDR3 DNA sequence: TGTGCCAGCAGCAAAGGGTCCGGGACAGGGAACACCGGGGAGCTGTTTTTT.

The rearrangement uses TRBV10-2 and TRBJ1-5; 7 bases are a match to TRBD1. This CDR3 has 13 amino acids. V shed 5 bases and J 6 bases; nucleotides not matched to a gene: 4. Germline assignment: CDR1 WSHSY and CDR2 SAAADI. The CDR3 protein is CASSRQGLQPQHF. CDR3 nucleotides: TGCGCCAGCAGTCGACAGGGTCTTCAGCCCCAGCATTTT.

This sequence joins TRBV7-2 and TRBJ2-1; 10 bases are shared with TRBD2. The germline V gene has CDR1 SGHTA and CDR2 FQGNSA. The CDR3 length is 15 residues. The V gene end was trimmed by 4 bases and the J gene end by 8 bases; junction bases not matched to a gene: 8. CDR3 in DNA: TGTGCCAGCAGCTCCACCGGGACTAGCGCCCATGAGCAGTTCTTC. Its protein is CASSSTGTSAHEQFF.

The chain uses TRBV27 and TRBJ2-3; 9 bases map to TRBD1. Looked up from germline, CDR1 is MNHEY and CDR2 is SMNVEV (reference sequence). After removal of 5 bases from V and 8 bases from J, the junction contained 14 bases not matched to a gene. This CDR3 spans 16 amino acids. The CDR3 spells CASSPIRDRVGGTQYF. The CDR3 DNA follows: TGTGCCAGCAGTCCAATTAGGGACAGGGTAGGAGGTACGCAGTATTTT.

The rearrangement links TRBV15 to TRBJ1-5; D remains ambiguous. The CDR3 has 12 residues. Looked up from germline, CDR1 is LNHNV and CDR2 is YYDKDF (reference sequence). Trimming pared 5 bases from V and 9 bases from J, leaving 11 bases between. The CDR3: CATSLIPGPQHF. The CDR3 nucleotides are TGTGCCACCAGCCTGATCCCAGGGCCCCAGCATTTT.

As DNA, the CDR3 is TGTGCCAGCAGCCCCTCAGCGGGAGGATCTTACAATGAGCAGTTCTTC. The encoded protein is CASSPSAGGSYNEQFF. The rearrangement joins TRBV7-6 to TRBJ2-1; TRBD2 aligns across 9 bases. V was clipped by 5 bases and J by 4 bases; unmatched bases: 9. The CDR3 sequence is 16 residues long. The germline gives CDR1 SGHVS, CDR2 FNYEAQ.

The gene calls are TRBV30 and TRBJ2-1; the match to TRBD2 covers 8 bases. J lost 7 bases, V lost 2 bases, and 13 bases had no gene match. The CDR3 spans 16 residues. The germline V gene has CDR1 GTSNPN and CDR2 SVGIG (reference sequence). The CDR3 coding sequence is TGTGCCTGGAGTCCTATAGCGGGATATCCGGAAAATGAGCAGTTCTTC. This sequence encodes CAWSPIAGYPENEQFF.

J is TRBJ1-1 and V is TRBV5-6; D perhaps matches TRBD1 (6 bases). CDR1 is SGHDT and CDR2 is YYEEEE in the germline V gene. The CDR3 loop spans 16 amino acids. V was trimmed by 3 bases and J by 3 bases, leaving 18 bases between them. The DNA for the CDR3 is TGTGCCAGCAGCTCCATAAAAACAGGGAGGTACACTGAAGCTTTCTTT. Translating gives CASSSIKTGRYTEAFF.

The chain employs TRBV7-2 and TRBJ2-2, with 7 bases fitting TRBD2. CDR1 and CDR2 (germline): SGHTA, FQGNSA. The CDR3 is 14 amino acids. Trimming cost V 9 bases and J 0 bases; bases outside gene matches: 4. DNA of the CDR3: TGTGCCAGAAGTCGGGAGGCGAACACCGGGGAGCTGTTTTTT. It is translated as CARSREANTGELFF.